This entry lists 7 T cell receptor beta chains sequenced from one sample in a study of T-cell reconstitution after alpha-beta-depleted transplantation in children. Preparation of the TCRbeta library used unique molecular identifiers. In TCRdb, the PCR reads were re-called with MiXCR into one record per CDR3 protein. Altogether 190,000 or so distinct CDR3 sequences are present, roughly 6.3% being singletons, with the ten largest covering about 5%. The starting material was PBMCs, obtained before TCRalphabeta/CD19-depleted stem cell transplant. The receptors stem from a girl less than two years old with combined immunodeficiency, due to receive a stem cell transplant.

This clonotype was counted at least ten times. This chain links TRBV5-5 with TRBJ2-3; TRBD1 or TRBD2 may be the D gene (5 bases each). Germline values: CDR1 SGHKS, CDR2 YYEKEE (reference sequence). This CDR3 is 17 amino acids long. V dropped 1 base and J dropped 0 bases, with 15 bases sitting between them. CDR3 DNA sequence: TGTGCCAGCAGCTTGTATCCCGGGACGGATAGCACAGATACGCAGTATTTT. Translation gives CASSLYPGTDSTDTQYF.

This clonotype was detected many times. J is TRBJ1-1 and V is TRBV20-1, with D possibly matching TRBD1 (5 bases). The germline V gene has CDR1 DFQATT and CDR2 SNEGSKA (reference sequence). V was shortened by 5 bases and J by 1 base, with 20 bases between the two germline ends. The CDR3 spans 16 residues. The CDR3 reads CSACRLPGRSNTEAFF. The CDR3 DNA follows: TGCAGTGCTTGTCGCCTGCCGGGACGATCGAACACTGAAGCTTTCTTT.

This clonotype was counted ten times or more. The V and J genes are TRBV4-1 and TRBJ2-1; 8 bases are shared with TRBD2. The CDR3 is 14 amino acids. Trimming cost V 5 bases and J 5 bases; bases outside gene matches: 5. The germline CDR1 and CDR2 sequences are MGHRA and YSYEKL. CDR3 loop: CASSAGTRDNEQFF. CDR3 coding DNA: TGCGCCAGCAGCGCCGGGACTAGAGACAATGAGCAGTTCTTC.

This clonotype appeared many times. The chain is built from TRBV9 and TRBJ2-1; 9 nucleotides agree with TRBD2. V shed 1 base and J 4 bases; nucleotides not matched to a gene: 3. The CDR3 sequence is 15 residues long. The germline CDR1 and CDR2 sequences are SGDLS and YYNGEE. CDR3 nucleotides: TGTGCCAGCAGCGTAAGTACTAGCGGGTACAATGAGCAGTTCTTC. Amino acids: CASSVSTSGYNEQFF.

This clonotype was seen only a few times. This chain joins TRBV7-7 and TRBJ1-2, with 7 bases matching TRBD1. From germline, CDR1 is SSHAT and CDR2 FNYEAQ (reference sequence). V shed 5 bases and J 5 bases; nucleotides not matched to a gene: 8. The CDR3 contains 14 residues. Here the CDR3 reads CASSPIQGKYGYTF. CDR3 in DNA: TGTGCCAGCAGCCCGATACAGGGGAAGTATGGCTACACCTTC.

In this sample, this clonotype turned up many times. The V gene is TRBV6-2 or TRBV6-3, the J gene TRBJ2-2; 7 bases match TRBD2. Germline V gene data show CDR1 as MNHEY and CDR2 as SVGEGT. The V segment lost 6 bases and the J segment 10 bases; nucleotides outside the gene matches: 11. The CDR3 runs to 14 residues. The CDR3 loop reads CASRARTRLVELFF. In DNA form, the CDR3 reads TGTGCCAGCAGGGCCCGGACTAGGCTCGTGGAGCTGTTTTTT.

This clonotype came up many times. This rearrangement joins TRBV18 to TRBJ2-3; 11 bases map to TRBD1. J gave up 10 bases and V 0 bases, and 12 bases lay outside the gene matches. In germline, CDR1 is KGHSH, CDR2 LQKENI. The CDR3 covers 17 residues. CDR3 protein: CASSPPSGQGARGAQYF. The DNA for the CDR3 is TGTGCCAGCTCACCACCGAGTGGACAGGGGGCGCGGGGAGCGCAGTATTTT.